A selection of T cell receptor beta chains follows, all from one sample in a study of cytomegalovirus exposure and HLA in healthy donors. The method was immunoSEQ multiplex PCR; TCRdb's version includes in-frame clones alone and lacks a portion of them. The sample includes approximately 110,000 clones, 70% seen only once; the top ten take roughly 10%. Specimen: PBMCs. The receptors come from a man aged 40-55 years in good health and CMV-seropositive. CDR3s leave out the opening cysteine and the closing phenylalanine or tryptophan. The order of the fields is J gene, V gene, CDR3 protein.

TRBJ1-1 | TRBV6-1 | ASSEGTGGRNTEAF
TRBJ1-2 | TRBV28 | ASRRPDITGGYT
TRBJ1-1 | TRBV4-1 | ASSQLQGARGTEAF
TRBJ2-5 | TRBV28 | ASSLLQETQY
TRBJ2-3 | TRBV25-1 | ASSGGLALDTQY
TRBJ1-5 | TRBV7-9 | ASGRGDNQPQH
TRBJ2-1 | TRBV7-8 | ASSVGLAGGSYNEQF
TRBJ2-5 | TRBV5-6 | ASSSPGTGGWKTQY
TRBJ1-4 | TRBV6-1 | ASSERGQGKLF
TRBJ2-1 | TRBV5-6 | ASNWESEQF
TRBJ1-4 | TRBV30 | AWSPGIREKLF
TRBJ1-3 | TRBV5-1 | ASSPTAGNTIY
TRBJ1-1 | TRBV4-1 | ASSQASRGEAF
TRBJ2-5 | TRBV7-9 | ASSLLAGGEETQY
NA | TRBV29-1 | SVENATGYEQY
TRBJ2-3 | TRBV30 | AWSRLLGTDTQY
TRBJ1-5 | TRBV28 | ASSLGGAGQPQH
TRBJ2-1 | TRBV19 | ASSMAGSNEQF
TRBJ2-3 | TRBV18 | ASSPLPSGDTQY
TRBJ2-1 | TRBV5-1 | ASSPGQGYGNEQF
TRBJ2-2 | TRBV9 | ASSPRLADTGELF
TRBJ1-2 | TRBV6-1 | ASSGGDYGYT
TRBJ2-5 | TRBV7-9 | ASSLGQGFETQY
TRBJ2-1 | TRBV25-1 | ASSELMGQYNEHF
TRBJ1-1 | TRBV10-3 | AISDIGGITEAF
TRBJ1-5 | TRBV19 | ASTGGQTDQPQH
TRBJ2-2 | TRBV27 | ASSFRLNTGELF
TRBJ1-1 | TRBV28 | ASSPGTGAMNTEAGG
TRBJ2-1 | TRBV6-5 | ASSYGTSGNINEQF
TRBJ1-4 | TRBV28 | ASSNRVRGEKLF
TRBJ1-2 | TRBV6-5 | ASSLDRAGGGYT
TRBJ2-1 | TRBV6-4 | ASSGGTGENEQF
TRBJ2-3 | TRBV7-3 | ASSASGGVTDTQY
TRBJ2-3 | TRBV2 | ASRDRDEDTQY
TRBJ2-7 | TRBV6-1 | ASSEGLAGAYEQY
TRBJ1-5 | TRBV5-6 | ASSNGQGNQPQH
TRBJ2-7 | TRBV27 | ASSIQGSHEQY
TRBJ2-3 | TRBV2 | ASIPRLSYTDTQY
TRBJ2-3 | TRBV2 | ASRLGGDTQY
TRBJ2-1 | TRBV9 | ASSTWTSGYNEQF